This TCR beta chain came from a study of glioma-infiltrating T cells. The study's findings and limits: Above-expected tissue-blood divergence occurred in all gliomas, most in low-grade ones. Very few CDR3 sequences were shared between tissue and blood.

About this clonotype itself: The antigen is undetermined. At one boundary the junction diverges from the germline segment, which might be a read error.

Amplification of TCR alpha and beta CDR3 regions from RNA used iRepertoire nested multiplex PCR. Tissue mRNA or PBMC total RNA, about 90-400 ng, went into one-step reverse transcription and amplification. TCRdb itself ran the multiplex PCR reads through MiXCR, one entry per CDR3 protein. The sample shows fewer than 250,000 distinct CDR3 sequences, 32% of them seen only once. Germline V CDR1 and CDR2: LGHNA, YNFKEQ. The CDR3 is 17 residues long. The receptor's source is a human donor with low-grade glioma or glioblastoma, undergoing nonglioma brain surgery, or in good health (not recorded which). Sequencing used glioma tissue, nonneoplastic brain tissue, or PBMCs (not recorded which). J is TRBJ1-1 and V is TRBV4-2; TRBD1 matches at 7 bases. The CDR3 protein is CASSQIKYRGGLTEASF. The CDR3 DNA follows: TGTGCCAGCAGCCAAATAAAATACAGGGGCGGGCTCACTGAAGCTTCCTTT.